A selection of T cell receptor beta chains follows, all from one sample in a study of control samples from healthy donors and cancer patients. The table came from immunoSEQ multiplex PCR; TCRdb's copy has only in-frame clones and leaves some out. The data hold 150,000 to 200,000 clones, with approximately 94% observed a single time. The sample comprised blood. These receptors were obtained from a man in his thirties or forties in good health. Each CDR3 is given with its conserved first and last residue. D genes are given only for firm matches. Clone size is shown for a subset of rows, as once, few, many or a class of expanded clone.

NA	TRBV5-5	NA	TRBJ1-5	TGTGCCAGCAGCCCAGAGTGGGGGTTCGGGCAGCCCCAGCATTTT	CASSPEWGFGQPQHF
TRBD1	TRBV4-1	once	TRBJ2-7	TGCGCCAGCAGCCAAGTGGCAGGGGGATCATACGAGCAGTACTTC	CASSQVAGGSYEQYF
NA	TRBV30	NA	TRBJ1-2	TGTGCCTGGCAATACCTCGGGGGCTACACCTTC	CAWQYLGGYTF
TRBD1	TRBV5-1	NA	TRBJ2-2	TGCGCCAGCAGCGGTAACAGGGGGCTCACCGGGGAGCTGTTTTTT	CASSGNRGLTGELFF
NA	TRBV5-1	once	TRBJ2-3	TGCGCCAGTCATTACTGGGGGACTAGCACAGATACGCAGTATTTT	CASHYWGTSTDTQYF
TRBD1	TRBV11-2	NA	TRBJ2-7	TGTGCCAGCAGCTTAGCGACAGGGCCATCCTACGAGCAGTACTTC	CASSLATGPSYEQYF
NA	TRBV18	NA	TRBJ2-5	TGTGCCAGCTCATCAGAACAAAAAGAGACCCAGTACTTC	CASSSEQKETQYF
NA	TRBV6-1	NA	TRBJ1-1	TGTGCCAGCAGTGAAGCGTGGGGGGGGGTGAACACTGAAGCTTTCTTT	CASSEAWGGVNTEAFF
NA	TRBV5-1	NA	TRBJ1-4	TGCGCCAGCAGCTCGGACAGACCTAATGAAAAACTGTTTTTT	CASSSDRPNEKLFF
NA	TRBV2	NA	TRBJ1-2	TGTGCCAGCAGTGTCCTCAACTATGGCTACACCTTC	CASSVLNYGYTF
NA	TRBV7-8	once	TRBJ2-7	TGTGCCAGCAGCTTAGCTGGCCAGGTTTACGAGCAGTACTTC	CASSLAGQVYEQYF
NA	TRBV18	NA	TRBJ1-1	TGTGCCAGCTCACCCTCCCAGGGGCAGAACACTGAAGCTTTCTTT	CASSPSQGQNTEAFF
NA	TRBV29-1	NA	TRBJ2-1	TGCAGCGTTGAGGGGGATCCCGGGCGTATTACCTACAATGAGCAGTTCTTC	CSVEGDPGRITYNEQFF
NA	TRBV18	NA	TRBJ1-1	TGTGCCAGCTCACCAATACCACAAGCAGACACTGAAGCTTTCTTT	CASSPIPQADTEAFF
NA	TRBV5-3	NA	TRBJ1-2	TGTGCCAGAAGCTTTGAGGGTTATGGCTACACCTTC	CARSFEGYGYTF
TRBD2	TRBV9	NA	TRBJ2-1	TGTGCCAGCAGCCCTGGGGGGGTAGCGGGGCATGAGCAGTTCTTC	CASSPGGVAGHEQFF
NA	TRBV19	NA	TRBJ1-1	TGTGCCAGTCTACGGGGAAACACTGAAGCTTTCTTT	CASLRGNTEAFF
NA	TRBV5-6	NA	TRBJ2-3	TGTGCCAGCAGCTTGATTGGGGGGTCGAGCACAGATACGCAGTATTTT	CASSLIGGSSTDTQYF
NA	TRBV19	NA	TRBJ2-2	TGTGCCAGTAGTATATCGGTTGAGGCCGGGGAGCTGTTTTTT	CASSISVEAGELFF
NA	TRBV27	NA	TRBJ1-1	TGTGCCAGCAGCTTAGCACGGAGTAACACTGAAGCTTTCTTT	CASSLARSNTEAFF
TRBD2	TRBV4-1	NA	TRBJ2-1	TGCGCCAGCAGTCCAAAAGGAACCCCTAGCGGGGTCTACAATGAGCAGTTCTTC	CASSPKGTPSGVYNEQFF
NA	TRBV10-1	NA	TRBJ2-3	TGCGCCAGCAGTGAGGCTGCGACAGATACGCAGTATTTT	CASSEAATDTQYF
NA	TRBV9	NA	TRBJ1-6	TGTGCCAGCAGCCCCCTGGGACGGCATAATTCACCCCTCCACTTT	CASSPLGRHNSPLHF
NA	TRBV19	many	TRBJ1-1	TGTGCCAGTCTACGGTTCTCAGGGGCACACACTGAAGCTTTCTTT	CASLRFSGAHTEAFF
TRBD2	TRBV28	few	TRBJ2-3	TGTGCCAGCAGTCCCTGGACTAGCGGGGGGTACACAGATACGCAGTATTTT	CASSPWTSGGYTDTQYF
TRBD1	TRBV19	NA	TRBJ1-4	TGTGCCAGTGCACCAGAAAGGGGGCGCGATAATGAAAAACTGTTTTTT	CASAPERGRDNEKLFF
NA	TRBV20-1	NA	TRBJ2-5	TGCAGTGCTAGAGAAGAGACCCAGTACTTC	CSAREETQYF
NA	TRBV11-2	NA	TRBJ2-6	TGTGCCAGCAGCCGCCGGGGGACAGAGGTCTCCTCTGGGGCCAACGTCCTGACTTTC	CASSRRGTEVSSGANVLTF
NA	TRBV12-3/TRBV12-4	NA	TRBJ2-5	TGTGCCAGCAGGATAGGGGAGACCCAGTACTTC	CASRIGETQYF
NA	TRBV2	few	TRBJ1-5	TGTGCCAGCAGTGAAATAAAGGGGCCCCAGCATTTT	CASSEIKGPQHF
NA	TRBV3-1/TRBV3-2	NA	TRBJ2-3	TGTGCCAGCAGCCAAACAGGGGTAAAGGGGCTCGGGGGGACAGATACGCAGTATTTT	CASSQTGVKGLGGTDTQYF
NA	TRBV6-5	NA	TRBJ1-2	TGTGCCAGCAGTATGGGGGGGTACTATGGCTACACCTTC	CASSMGGYYGYTF
TRBD1	TRBV19	NA	TRBJ1-2	TGTGCCAGTAGTATCCTACCTTGGGAGGGGGCGTCGTACGGCTACACCTTC	CASSILPWEGASYGYTF
TRBD1	TRBV5-1	NA	TRBJ1-1	TGCGCCAGCAGCCTCGGGACAGGGGTACCTGAAGCTTTCTTT	CASSLGTGVPEAFF
NA	TRBV6-5	once	TRBJ1-1	TGTGCCAGCAGTTACCAGGGGCGGACTGAAGCTTTCTTT	CASSYQGRTEAFF
NA	TRBV19	NA	TRBJ1-5	TGTGCCAGTAGTATTGGGTTGAGGGGACGGGGGCAGCCCCAGCATTTT	CASSIGLRGRGQPQHF
NA	TRBV13	NA	TRBJ2-7	TGTGCCAGCAGCCCTAGCTTTCAGGGTAAGAACGAGCAGTACTTC	CASSPSFQGKNEQYF
NA	TRBV9	NA	TRBJ1-2	TGTGCCAGCAGCGTAGGAGGGGGATGGGGCTATGGCTACACCTTC	CASSVGGGWGYGYTF
NA	TRBV27	NA	TRBJ2-7	TGTGCCAGCACGCCAAGAGCGGGCTACGAGCAGTACTTC	CASTPRAGYEQYF
TRBD1	TRBV6-5	NA	TRBJ1-2	TGTGCCAGCAGTTACATCACAGGGGGAGGCTATGGCTACACCTTC	CASSYITGGGYGYTF
NA	TRBV24-1	NA	TRBJ1-1	TGTGCCACCAGTGATTTGTCGAACACTGAAGCTTTCTTT	CATSDLSNTEAFF
TRBD2	TRBV6-4	few	TRBJ2-3	TGTGCCAGCAGTGACTCTAGCGGGGGGGCAGATACGCAGTATTTT	CASSDSSGGADTQYF
TRBD2	TRBV3-1/TRBV3-2	NA	TRBJ2-7	TGTGCCAGCAGCCAAGACCGGGGGGAGTACGAGCAGTACTTC	CASSQDRGEYEQYF
NA	TRBV25-1	NA	TRBJ1-5	TGTGCCAGCAGTGATCAGGGACGGAGCAATCAGCCCCAGCATTTT	CASSDQGRSNQPQHF
NA	TRBV27	NA	TRBJ1-1	TGTGCCAGCAGTTGGACGGATAACACTGAAGCTTTCTTT	CASSWTDNTEAFF
TRBD1	TRBV19	NA	TRBJ2-1	TGTGCCAGTGACAGGGGTGCCCTCAATGAGCAGTTCTTC	CASDRGALNEQFF
NA	TRBV5-5	NA	TRBJ1-2	TGTGCCAGCCTACAGGGAAACAACTATGGCTACACCTTC	CASLQGNNYGYTF
NA	TRBV7-8	NA	TRBJ2-3	TGTGCCAGCAGCTCGTTAGCAGATACGCAGTATTTT	CASSSLADTQYF
NA	TRBV5-1	NA	TRBJ2-3	TGCGCCAGCAGCGACGCCGGGACTGGCACAGATACGCAGTATTTT	CASSDAGTGTDTQYF
NA	TRBV7-3	once	TRBJ2-2	TGTGCCAGCAGCTTAGGAGGGTCGGACACCGGGGAGCTGTTTTTT	CASSLGGSDTGELFF
NA	TRBV5-1	NA	TRBJ2-1	TGCGCCAGCAGCTTGGGTACTAGGTCCACTGTTGAGCAGTTCTTC	CASSLGTRSTVEQFF
NA	TRBV19	NA	TRBJ2-1	TGTGCCAGTAGTAAGCTCGGGTGGGGCCAGTACAATGAGCAGTTCTTC	CASSKLGWGQYNEQFF